The clone carrying this TCR beta chain was observed at least ten times. Its antigen is still unknown. According to the study, TCR beta libraries were built with iRepertoire HTBI primers and CDR3-region Arm-PCR. TCRdb re-derived calls from the multiplex PCR reads in MiXCR, one entry per CDR3 protein. The data hold 440,000 or so distinct CDR3 sequences, with more than 12% observed a single time. These data come from a study of regulatory T cells in long-lasting Graves disease. Turning to the study itself: Newly diagnosed Graves' patients took antithyroid drugs under 3 months.

Time point of the sample: newly diagnosed GD, antithyroid drugs for less than 3 months. Following extraction of RNA from PBMCs, that RNA was used to make the TCR library. Study findings and constraints: There were preferences for TRBV28, TRBJ1-2 and TRBJ2-5 in persistent disease. The study found lower TCR diversity in persistent Graves' patients than in newly diagnosed ones.

The V segment lost 4 bases and the J segment 0 bases; nucleotides outside the gene matches: 4. Germline V CDR1 and CDR2: SGHTA, FQGTGA. The CDR3 extends over 16 amino acids. These data are also associated with another study on T cells in Graves' hyperthyroidism and ophthalmopathy. That study adds: By a 13 V-J model, ophthalmopathy was set apart from stable hyperthyroidism.

This sequence was found in a woman between 25 and 40 years old with Graves disease. The chain uses TRBV7-3 and TRBJ2-2, with 8 bases matching TRBD2. Sample: peripheral blood mononuclear cells (PBMCs), taken at new diagnosis, from a patient treated with antithyroid drugs. The DNA of the CDR3 is TGTGCCAGCAGCTCTTATAGCGGGACGAACACCGGGGAGCTGTTTTTT. This sequence encodes CASSSYSGTNTGELFF.